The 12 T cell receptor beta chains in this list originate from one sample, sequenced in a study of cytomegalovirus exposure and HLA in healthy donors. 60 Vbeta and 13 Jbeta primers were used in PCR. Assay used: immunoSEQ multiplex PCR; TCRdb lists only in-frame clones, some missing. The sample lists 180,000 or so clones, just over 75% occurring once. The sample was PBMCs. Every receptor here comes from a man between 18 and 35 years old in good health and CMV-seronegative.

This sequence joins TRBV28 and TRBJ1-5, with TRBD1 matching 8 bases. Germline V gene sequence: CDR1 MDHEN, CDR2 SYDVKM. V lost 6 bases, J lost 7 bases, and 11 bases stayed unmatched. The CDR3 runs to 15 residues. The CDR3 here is CASSPPDRGNQPQHF. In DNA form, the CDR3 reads TGTGCCAGCAGCCCCCCCGACAGGGGTAACCAGCCCCAGCATTTT.

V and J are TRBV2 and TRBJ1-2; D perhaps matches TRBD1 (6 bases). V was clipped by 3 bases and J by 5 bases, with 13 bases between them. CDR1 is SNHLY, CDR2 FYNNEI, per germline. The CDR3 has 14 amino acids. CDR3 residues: CASSDSNRVYGYTF. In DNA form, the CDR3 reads TGTGCCAGCAGTGATTCAAACAGGGTGTATGGCTACACCTTC. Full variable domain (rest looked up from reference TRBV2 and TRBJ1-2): EPEVTQTPSHQVTQMGQEVILRCVPISNHLYFYWYRQILGQKVEFLVSFYNNEISEKSEIFDDQFSVERPDGSNFTLKIRSTKLEDSAMYFCASSDSNRVYGYTFGSGTRLTVV.

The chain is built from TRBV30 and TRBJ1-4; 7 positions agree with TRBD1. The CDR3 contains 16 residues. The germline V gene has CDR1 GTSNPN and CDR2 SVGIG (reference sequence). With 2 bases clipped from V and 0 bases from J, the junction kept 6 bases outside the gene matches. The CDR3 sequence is CAWSRGTVTTNEKLFF. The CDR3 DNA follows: TGTGCCTGGAGTAGGGGGACAGTCACAACTAATGAAAAACTGTTTTTT.

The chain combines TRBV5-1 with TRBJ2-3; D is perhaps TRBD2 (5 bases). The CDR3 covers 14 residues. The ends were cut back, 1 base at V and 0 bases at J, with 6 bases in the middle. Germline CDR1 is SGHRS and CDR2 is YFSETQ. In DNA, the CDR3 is TGCGCCAGCAGCTTGCGCGGGAGCACAGATACGCAGTATTTT. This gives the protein CASSLRGSTDTQYF.

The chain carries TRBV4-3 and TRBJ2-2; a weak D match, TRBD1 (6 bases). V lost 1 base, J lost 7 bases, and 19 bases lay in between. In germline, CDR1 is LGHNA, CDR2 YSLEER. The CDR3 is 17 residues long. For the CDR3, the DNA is TGCGCCAGCAGCCAAGCTTTCATCGTGGGGGCAGGCGGGGAGCTGTTTTTT. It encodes CASSQAFIVGAGGELFF.

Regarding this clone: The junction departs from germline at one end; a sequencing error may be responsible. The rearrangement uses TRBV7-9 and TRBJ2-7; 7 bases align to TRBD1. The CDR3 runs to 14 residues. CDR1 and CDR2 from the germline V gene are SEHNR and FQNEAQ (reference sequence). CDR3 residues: CSSSYNSNRGEQYF. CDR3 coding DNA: TGTTCCAGCAGCTATAACTCGAACAGGGGCGAGCAGTACTTC. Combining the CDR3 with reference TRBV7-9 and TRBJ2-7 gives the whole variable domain DTGVSQNPRHKITKRGQNVTFRCDPISEHNRLYWYRQTLGQGPEFLTYFQNEAQLEKSRLLSDRFSAERPKGSFSTLEIQRTEQGDSAMYLCSSSYNSNRGEQYFGPGTRLTVT.

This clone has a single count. DNA of the CDR3: TGTGCCAGCTCCTATGAGGGTGGCTACACCTTC. Protein product: CASSYEGGYTF. This chain joins TRBV18 and TRBJ1-2; D is uncertain. CDR1 KGHSH and CDR2 LQKENI come from the germline V gene. V gave up 6 bases and J gave up 7 bases, with 9 bases separating them. The CDR3 runs to 11 residues.

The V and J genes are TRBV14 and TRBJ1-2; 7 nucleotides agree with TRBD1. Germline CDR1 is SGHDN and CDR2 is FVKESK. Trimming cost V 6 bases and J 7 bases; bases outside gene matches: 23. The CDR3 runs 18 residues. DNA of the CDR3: TGTGCCAGCAGTCACTTTACAGGTCGCGGGACAGAGGGCTCTGGCTACACCTTC. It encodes CASSHFTGRGTEGSGYTF.

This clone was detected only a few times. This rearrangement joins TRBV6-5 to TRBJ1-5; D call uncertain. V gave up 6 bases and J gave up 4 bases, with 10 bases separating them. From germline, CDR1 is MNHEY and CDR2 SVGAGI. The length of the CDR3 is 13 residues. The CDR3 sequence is CASRQTVNQPQHF. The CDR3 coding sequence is TGTGCCAGCAGACAGACGGTAAATCAGCCCCAGCATTTT.

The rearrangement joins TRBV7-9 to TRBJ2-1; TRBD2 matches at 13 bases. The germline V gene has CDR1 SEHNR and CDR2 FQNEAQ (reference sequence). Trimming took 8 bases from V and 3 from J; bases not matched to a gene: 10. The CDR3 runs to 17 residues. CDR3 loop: CASLKGLAGEFYNEQFF. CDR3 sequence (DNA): TGTGCCAGCCTAAAAGGACTAGCGGGGGAGTTCTACAATGAGCAGTTCTTC.

The CDR3 sequence is CASSRSYNEQFF. In nucleotides, the CDR3 is TGTGCCAGTAGTAGGAGTTACAATGAGCAGTTCTTC. The chain joins TRBV19 to TRBJ2-1; no firm D call. Trimming took off 4 bases at V and 4 bases at J, with 5 bases between the two ends. Germline CDR1 LNHDA, CDR2 SQIVND (reference sequence). The CDR3 is 12 amino acids.

The CDR3 region has the DNA TGTGCCAGCAGGTCAGGGGGGCACTTAGCCAAAAACATTCAGTACTTC. Its protein is CASRSGGHLAKNIQYF. V and J are TRBV11-3 and TRBJ2-4; possibly TRBD1 for D (7 bases). Germline CDR1 SGHNT, CDR2 YENEEA. The length of the CDR3 is 16 residues. V was shortened by 6 bases and J by 0 bases, with 15 bases between the two germline ends.